This T cell receptor (beta chain) was sequenced for a study of CD8+ T cells in alopecia areata (dated by TCRdb to 2016 to 2019). Study-level background: Treated patients were enrolled in an open-label pilot trial of oral tofacitinib at 5 to 10 mg twice daily for moderate-to-severe alopecia areata. Patients on tofacitinib were biopsied at baseline and after 4 and 24 weeks of treatment, and several of the patients also had a later scalp biopsy. Patients stayed on tofacitinib for 6 to 18 months and then had 6 months of follow-up off drug so that delayed response and recurrence could be assessed. To study T cell clonal expansion in alopecia areata, the researchers applied high-throughput TCRbeta sequencing to both the C3H/HeJ mouse model and human patients. In humans, TCRbeta sequencing was performed on scalp tissue and on sorted CD4+ and CD8+ peripheral blood T cells from healthy controls and from patients with patchy or totalis/universalis alopecia areata. immunoSEQ multiplex PCR using 35 Vbeta forward primers and 13 Jbeta reverse primers was used to amplify TCRbeta CDR3 regions. Clonality in the scalp was compared among normal scalp (n=4), patchy alopecia areata scalp (n=8), and alopecia totalis/universalis scalp (n=8). RNA came from the PAXgene miRNA kit for fixed scalp, the miRNeasy kit for PBMCs, and the RNeasy kit for mouse skin.

Overall results and qualifications from the work: TCR sequences shared between patients were less clear than in mice, possibly partly because of HLA diversity in the patient population. Compared with normal scalp, lesional scalp had higher clonality and more expanded CD8+ clones, particularly in alopecia totalis/universalis, a pattern that suggests antigenic drive. Scalp TCR repertoire analysis is complicated because resident alphabeta T cells in normal human skin are also sequenced, whereas mouse skin is dominated by gammadelta T cells.

From alopecia areata patients, peripheral blood was collected along with lesional scalp punch biopsies. After PBMCs were isolated by density centrifugation and stained for CD3, CD4 and CD8, a FACSAria was used to sort CD4+ and CD8+ T cells. This clone has just a few counts. Its cognate antigen has yet to be identified. It has no much larger one-base neighbor in the sample; base qualities were not kept. From the cysteine up to the phenylalanine, the CDR3 has a length of 14 residues. The kept DNA is CDR3 alone, 42 bases in frame from the first base. The library was obtained by the immunoSEQ multiplex PCR assay. For TCR sequencing, RNA was extracted from every sample and reverse transcribed into cDNA to serve as template. First-strand cDNA was synthesized using SuperScript III with a 2:1 mix of oligo-dT and random hexamers. A synthetic immune receptor repertoire was used to measure amplification bias, and any remaining bias was corrected computationally. In the original analysis: After raw reads were preprocessed to remove errors, the CDR3 was defined following IMGT conventions as running from the conserved cysteine to phenylalanine. Clonality was calculated as 1 minus Shannon entropy normalized by log2 of the number of productive unique TCRs. Whether each scalp clone was CD4 or CD8 was inferred by checking scalp TCRbeta sequences against the CD4 and CD8 repertoires from sorted blood. TCRdb carries this immuneACCESS record with in-frame sequences only. Its versions omit some clonotypes, under half of them owing to an unresolved V gene in the studies checked, with the rest unexplained. Clonal size and the V and J genes are those of that table, whereas D and trimming came from the DNA. The sample yields some 99,000 clones; about 40% were counted once. Together, the top ten hold around 0.8% of the sample.

Specimen: CD4+ T cells sorted from blood. This clonotype was obtained from a human donor with alopecia areata. The chain is encoded by TRBV21-1 joined to TRBJ2-5; TRBD2 is the table's D call, not checked against the DNA. TRBV21-1 is a recognized pseudogene. Here is the DNA: TGTGCCAGCCCCCCTCCGGGGATGGGCGAGACCCAGTACTTC. Its amino acids are CASPPPGMGETQYF.